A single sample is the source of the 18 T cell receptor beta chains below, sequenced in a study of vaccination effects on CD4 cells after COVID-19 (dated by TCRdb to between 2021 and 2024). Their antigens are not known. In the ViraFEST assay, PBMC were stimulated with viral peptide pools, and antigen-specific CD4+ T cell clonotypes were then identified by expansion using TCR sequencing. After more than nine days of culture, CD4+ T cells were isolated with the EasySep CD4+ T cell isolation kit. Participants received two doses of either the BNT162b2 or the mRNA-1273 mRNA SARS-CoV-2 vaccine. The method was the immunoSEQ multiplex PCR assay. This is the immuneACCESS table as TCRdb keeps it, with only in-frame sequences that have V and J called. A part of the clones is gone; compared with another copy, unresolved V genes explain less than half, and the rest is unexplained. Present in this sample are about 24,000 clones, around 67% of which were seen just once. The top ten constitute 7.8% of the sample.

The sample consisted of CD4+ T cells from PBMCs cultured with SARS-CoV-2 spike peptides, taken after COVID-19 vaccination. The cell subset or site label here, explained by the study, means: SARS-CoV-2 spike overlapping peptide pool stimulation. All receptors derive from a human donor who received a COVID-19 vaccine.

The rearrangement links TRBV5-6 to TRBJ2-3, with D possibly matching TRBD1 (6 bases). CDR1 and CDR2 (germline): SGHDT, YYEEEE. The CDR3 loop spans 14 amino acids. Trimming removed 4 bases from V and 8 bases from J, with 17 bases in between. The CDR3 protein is CASSPGTFALTQYF. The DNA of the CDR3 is TGTGCCAGCAGCCCGGGGACATTTGCCCTTACGCAGTATTTT.

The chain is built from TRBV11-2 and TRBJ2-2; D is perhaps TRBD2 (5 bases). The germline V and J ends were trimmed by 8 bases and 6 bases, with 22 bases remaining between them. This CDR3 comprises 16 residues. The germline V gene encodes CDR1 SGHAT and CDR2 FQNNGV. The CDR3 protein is CASRTLRDLGAGELFF. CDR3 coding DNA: TGTGCCAGCCGTACGTTGCGTGATCTGGGAGCCGGGGAGCTGTTTTTT. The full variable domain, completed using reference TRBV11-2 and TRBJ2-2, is EAGVAQSPRYKIIEKRQSVAFWCNPISGHATLYWYQQILGQGPKLLIQFQNNGVVDDSQLPKDRFSAERLKGVDSTLKIQPAKLEDSAVYLCASRTLRDLGAGELFFGEGSRLTVL.

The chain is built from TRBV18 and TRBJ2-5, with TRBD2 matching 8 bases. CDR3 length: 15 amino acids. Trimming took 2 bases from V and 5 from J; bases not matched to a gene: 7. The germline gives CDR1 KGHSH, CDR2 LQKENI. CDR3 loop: CASSPEVASGETQYF. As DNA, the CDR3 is TGTGCCAGCTCACCAGAGGTGGCTAGCGGGGAGACCCAGTACTTC.

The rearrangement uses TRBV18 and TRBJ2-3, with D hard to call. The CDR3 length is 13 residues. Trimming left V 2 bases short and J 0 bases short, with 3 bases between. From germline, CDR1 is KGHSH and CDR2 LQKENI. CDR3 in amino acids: CASSPYSTDTQYF. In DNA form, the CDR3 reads TGTGCCAGCTCACCATATAGCACAGATACGCAGTATTTT.

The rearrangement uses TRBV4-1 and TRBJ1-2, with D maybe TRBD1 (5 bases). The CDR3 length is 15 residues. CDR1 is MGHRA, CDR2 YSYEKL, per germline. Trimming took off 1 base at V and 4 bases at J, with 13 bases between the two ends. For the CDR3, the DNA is TGCGCCAGCAGCCAAGGTGCGACAGTGATCTATGGCTACACCTTC. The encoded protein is CASSQGATVIYGYTF.

In DNA, the CDR3 is TGTGCCAGCAGTTTTGCAGGGTGGGAGCCCCAGCATTTT. Translated, it gives CASSFAGWEPQHF. The chain is built from TRBV12-3 or TRBV12-4 and TRBJ1-5, with D possibly matching TRBD1 (5 bases). The CDR3 sequence is 13 residues long. Trimming left V 3 bases short and J 8 bases short, with 11 bases between.

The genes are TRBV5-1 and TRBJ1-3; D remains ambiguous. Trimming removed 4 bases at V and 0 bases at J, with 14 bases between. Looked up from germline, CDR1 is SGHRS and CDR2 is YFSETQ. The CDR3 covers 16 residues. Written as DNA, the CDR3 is TGCGCCAGCAGCGGCGACGGCTCCCCCTCTGGAAACACCATATATTTT. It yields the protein CASSGDGSPSGNTIYF.

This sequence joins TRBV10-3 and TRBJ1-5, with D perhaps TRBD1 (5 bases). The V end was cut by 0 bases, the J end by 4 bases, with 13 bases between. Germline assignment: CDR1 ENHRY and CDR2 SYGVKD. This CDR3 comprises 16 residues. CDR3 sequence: CAISESRTGGNQPQHF. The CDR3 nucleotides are TGTGCCATCAGTGAGTCCCGGACGGGGGGTAATCAGCCCCAGCATTTT.

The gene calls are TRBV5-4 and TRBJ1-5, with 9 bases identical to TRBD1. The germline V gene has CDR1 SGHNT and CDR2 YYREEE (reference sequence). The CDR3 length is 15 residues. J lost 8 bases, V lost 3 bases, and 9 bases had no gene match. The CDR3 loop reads CASSSVPGQGKPQHF. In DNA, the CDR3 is TGTGCCAGCAGCTCCGTCCCGGGACAGGGAAAGCCCCAGCATTTT. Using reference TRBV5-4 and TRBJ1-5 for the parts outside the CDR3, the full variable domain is ETGVTQSPTHLIKTRGQQVTLRCSSQSGHNTVSWYQQALGQGPQFIFQYYREEENGRGNFPPRFSGLQFPNYSSELNVNALELDDSALYLCASSSVPGQGKPQHFGDGTRLSIL.

In DNA, the CDR3 is TGTGCCAGCATGCCAGGGGTAGATCAGCCCCAGCATTTT. This codes for CASMPGVDQPQHF. This chain connects TRBV6-5 to TRBJ1-5; a possible D gene is TRBD1 (6 bases). V lost 7 bases and J lost 5, with 12 bases in between. The CDR3 has 13 residues. Per the germline V gene, CDR1 is MNHEY and CDR2 is SVGAGI.

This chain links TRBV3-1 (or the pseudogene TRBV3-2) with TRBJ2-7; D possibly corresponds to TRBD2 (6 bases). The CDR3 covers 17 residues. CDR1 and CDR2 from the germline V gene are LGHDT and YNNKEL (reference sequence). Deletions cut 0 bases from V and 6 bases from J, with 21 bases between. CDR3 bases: TGTGCCAGCAGCCAAGATTTGTGGCCCTCGGAGCGGGTCGAGCAGTACTTC. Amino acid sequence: CASSQDLWPSERVEQYF.

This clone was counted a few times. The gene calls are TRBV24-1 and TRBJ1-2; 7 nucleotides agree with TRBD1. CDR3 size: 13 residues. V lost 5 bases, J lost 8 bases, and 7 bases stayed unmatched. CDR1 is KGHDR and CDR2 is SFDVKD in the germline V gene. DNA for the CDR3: TGTGCCACCAGTGTAAAGGGGGCAGGCGGCTACACCTTC. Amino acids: CATSVKGAGGYTF.

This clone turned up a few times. The CDR3 reads CASSEGEGASYEQYF. The CDR3 region has the DNA TGTGCCAGCAGTGAAGGGGAGGGGGCCTCCTACGAGCAGTACTTC. This chain links TRBV6-1 with TRBJ2-7; D may correspond to TRBD1 or TRBD2 (7 bases each). Germline-derived CDR1 and CDR2 are MNHNS and SASEGT. Trimming cost V 1 base and J 0 bases, with 10 bases left between them. The CDR3 length is 15 residues.

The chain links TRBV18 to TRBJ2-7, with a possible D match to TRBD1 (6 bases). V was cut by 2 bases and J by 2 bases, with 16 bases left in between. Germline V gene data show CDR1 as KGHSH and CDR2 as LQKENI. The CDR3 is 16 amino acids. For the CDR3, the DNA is TGTGCCAGCTCACCAGTTGATCCCGCAGGGGCCTACGAGCAGTACTTC. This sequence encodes CASSPVDPAGAYEQYF.

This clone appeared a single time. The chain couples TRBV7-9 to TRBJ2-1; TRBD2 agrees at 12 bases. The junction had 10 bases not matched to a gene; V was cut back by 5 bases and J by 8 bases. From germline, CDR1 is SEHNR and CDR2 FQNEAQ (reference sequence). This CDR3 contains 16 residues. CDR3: CASSPTGLAGSDEQFF. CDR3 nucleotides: TGTGCCAGCAGCCCGACCGGACTAGCGGGGTCCGATGAGCAGTTCTTC.

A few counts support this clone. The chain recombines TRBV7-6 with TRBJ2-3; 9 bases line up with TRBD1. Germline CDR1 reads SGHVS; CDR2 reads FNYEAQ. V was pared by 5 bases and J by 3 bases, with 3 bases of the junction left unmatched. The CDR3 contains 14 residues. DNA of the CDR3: TGTGCCAGCAGCCCCGGGACAGGGACAGATACGCAGTATTTT. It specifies CASSPGTGTDTQYF.

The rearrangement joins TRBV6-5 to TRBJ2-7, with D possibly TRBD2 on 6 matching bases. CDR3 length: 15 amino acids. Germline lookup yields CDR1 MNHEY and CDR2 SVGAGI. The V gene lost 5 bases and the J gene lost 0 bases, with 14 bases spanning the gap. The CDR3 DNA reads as TGTGCCAGCAGTCGAACGGGACTGTACTCCTACGAGCAGTACTTC. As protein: CASSRTGLYSYEQYF.

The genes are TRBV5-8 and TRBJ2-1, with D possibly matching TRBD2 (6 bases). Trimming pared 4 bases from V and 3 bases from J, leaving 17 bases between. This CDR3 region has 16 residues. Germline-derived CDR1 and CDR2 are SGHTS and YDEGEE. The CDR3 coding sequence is TGTGCCAGCAGCCCTACGGGGACTTACCTCTACAATGAGCAGTTCTTC. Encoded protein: CASSPTGTYLYNEQFF.